One and the same sample provided the 10 T cell receptor beta chains below, sequenced in a study of T cell changes during pregnancy in multiple sclerosis. Data came from immunoSEQ multiplex PCR; TCRdb stores just in-frame clones and leaves some out. The sample has 64,000 or so clones; roughly 90% are singletons. This material consisted of peripheral blood, taken in the first trimester of pregnancy. The receptor set was obtained from a female donor with multiple sclerosis, enrolled in a pregnancy study.

The chain links TRBV28 to TRBJ2-3; 9 nucleotides match TRBD2. The J segment lost 5 bases and the V segment lost 1 base, leaving 10 bases of the junction unmatched. The CDR3 runs 17 residues. Germline lookup yields CDR1 MDHEN and CDR2 SYDVKM. This CDR3 reads CASSLLGPGLAVDTQYF. In nucleotides, the CDR3 is TGTGCCAGCAGTTTATTGGGACCGGGACTAGCTGTAGATACGCAGTATTTT. Combining the CDR3 with reference TRBV28 and TRBJ2-3 gives the whole variable domain DVKVTQSSRYLVKRTGEKVFLECVQDMDHENMFWYRQDPGLGLRLIYFSYDVKMKEKGDIPEGYSVSREKKERFSLILESASTNQTSMYLCASSLLGPGLAVDTQYFGPGTRLTVL.

The rearrangement uses TRBV21-1 and TRBJ2-1; the table's D call, TRBD2, was not checked against the DNA. TRBV21-1 is flagged as a pseudogene. The CDR3 sequence is 19 residues long. CDR3 in amino acids: CASSKAGRLAGVSYNEQFF. The CDR3 DNA sequence: TGTGCCAGCAGCAAAGCGGGGCGACTAGCGGGAGTTTCCTACAATGAGCAGTTCTTC.

V gene TRBV5-4 combines with J gene TRBJ2-1, with TRBD1 matching over 8 bases. Germline CDR1 reads SGHNT; CDR2 reads YYREEE (reference sequence). Losses at the gene ends were 2 bases for V and 2 bases for J; bases not matched to a gene: 6. CDR3 length: 16 amino acids. This CDR3 reads CASSLPGTGAYNEQFF. In DNA form, the CDR3 reads TGTGCCAGCAGCTTACCCGGGACAGGAGCCTACAATGAGCAGTTCTTC.

Only one count was recorded for this clone. The chain uses TRBV18 and TRBJ1-1, with D possibly being TRBD1 (6 bases). This CDR3 spans 19 amino acids. Germline CDR1 and CDR2: KGHSH and LQKENI. V lost 1 base and J 0 bases, leaving 21 bases between the germline ends. The CDR3 protein is CASSPRIIGGQSMNTEAFF. The DNA of the CDR3 is TGTGCCAGCTCACCACGGATTATCGGCGGACAGAGCATGAACACTGAAGCTTTCTTT.

A note on this clone: The sample contains more than one DNA sequence encoding this CDR3. The chain combines TRBV6-6 with TRBJ1-1; no clear D gene. The CDR3 is made up of 14 amino acids. CDR1 is MNHNY, CDR2 SVGAGI, per germline (reference sequence). Trimming shortened V by 2 bases and J by 4 bases, and 11 bases separated the two germline ends. CDR3 sequence: CASSYTVSGTEAFF. For the CDR3, the DNA is TGTGCCAGCAGTTACACAGTGTCTGGCACTGAAGCTTTCTTT.

Remarks on this clone: Other DNA sequences in the same sample also yield this CDR3. This chain joins TRBV14 and TRBJ1-2; D gene ambiguous. The CDR3 is 13 residues long. Trimming left V 0 bases short and J 4 bases short, with 6 bases between. Per the germline V gene, CDR1 is SGHDN and CDR2 is FVKESK. This CDR3 is CASSQDYSYGYTF. CDR3 nucleotide sequence: TGTGCCAGCAGCCAAGACTACAGCTATGGCTACACCTTC.

The V and J genes are TRBV4-3 and TRBJ2-3; TRBD2 might be the D (5 bases). V was clipped by 0 bases and J by 4 bases, with 11 bases between them. Germline V CDR1 and CDR2: LGHNA, YSLEER. The CDR3 is 15 residues long. CDR3 sequence reads: CASSQDRPSSDTQYF. DNA for the CDR3: TGCGCCAGCAGCCAAGATCGGCCTAGCTCAGATACGCAGTATTTT.

The V and J genes are TRBV29-1 and TRBJ1-3; TRBD1 matches 7 bases. This CDR3 spans 15 amino acids. Losses at the gene ends were 7 bases for V and 0 bases for J; bases not matched to a gene: 9. The germline gives CDR1 SQVTM, CDR2 ANQGSEA. The CDR3 bases are TGCAGCGCCGGGACAGAGTCCTCCTCTGGAAACACCATATATTTT. This codes for CSAGTESSSGNTIYF.

This chain joins TRBV6-5 and TRBJ1-5; D might be TRBD1 (5 bases). CDR1 MNHEY and CDR2 SVGAGI come from the germline V gene. The V end was cut by 6 bases, the J end by 0 bases, with 12 bases between. This CDR3 has 15 residues. The CDR3 DNA follows: TGTGCCAGCAGCTCAGACAGAAATAGCAATCAGCCCCAGCATTTT. Protein product: CASSSDRNSNQPQHF.

This rearrangement joins TRBV2 to TRBJ2-6; 10 bases are a match to TRBD1. The CDR3 is made up of 15 amino acids. Germline V gene data show CDR1 as SNHLY and CDR2 as FYNNEI. V shed 6 bases and J 3 bases; nucleotides not matched to a gene: 2. The CDR3: CASRGQGIGANVLTF. The CDR3 nucleotides read TGTGCCAGCAGGGGACAGGGGATTGGGGCCAACGTCCTGACTTTC.